This T cell receptor (beta chain) was captured by sequencing in a study of spatial heterogeneity in lung cancer (dated by TCRdb to the late 2010s). About the study as a whole: Beta-chain transcripts were consistently detected in greater numbers than alpha-chain transcripts, which likely reflected higher beta-chain transcript abundance. In the raw uncorrected reads, each unique combination of TCR and UMI appeared more than ten times on average. In non-small cell lung cancer, the study quantitatively compared TCR alpha and beta repertoires across several tumor regions, matched nontumor lung, and blood. Nonsynonymous mutation counts, determined by whole-exome sequencing of tumor tissue, were related to features of the TCR repertoire. Both alpha and beta chains were TCR-sequenced in samples taken at surgery, namely 220 tumor regions, under 80 matched nontumor lung samples and just over 55 PBMC samples. Study-wide conclusions, independent of this receptor: Ubiquitous expanded tumor TCRs showed up in blood more often at tumor resection than at routine follow-up. Additional single-cell paired TCR alpha and beta sequencing was considered necessary to confirm, at a functional level, the hypothesis that regional TCRs recognize regional mutations.

This sample's time point label indicates: sample taken at primary tumor resection. Whole RNA extracted from tumor and nontumor lung tissue, or from cryopreserved PBMC samples, was used for TCR sequencing without cell sorting. Donors were 72 patients with early-stage, untreated non-small cell lung cancer from the lung TRACERx cohort. Only patients for whom sufficient RNA was available from at least two tumor regions were selected for TCR sequencing. The library relied on 5' RACE. Sequencing used a NextSeq 500. To allow correction of PCR and sequencing errors, the TCR library protocol tagged every TCR cDNA molecule with a unique molecular identifier. The paper's processing steps were these. TCR identification, UMI-based error correction and CDR3 extraction were all carried out with Decombinator tools. TCRs above a frequency of 2 per 1,000, corresponding to the top 1% of the tumor frequency distribution, were defined as expanded. Each repertoire was subsampled 100 times to 5,000 TCRs, after which Renyi diversity was computed with the R vegan package. CDR3 similarity networks were constructed using string-kernel similarity of amino acid triplets, with links drawn between CDR3s whose pairwise similarity was above 0.82. TCRdb redid the processing of the public reads, applying fastp at Q25 and MiXCR, and retained in-frame beta chains. Rows with one shared CDR3 protein collapse into an entry with the most common genes and DNA. The V and J calls, along with clone size, are taken from TCRdb and not from the paper's own processing. Counted in this sample were around 11,000 distinct CDR3 sequences; 24% of them appeared once. The top ten clonotypes cover 30% to 40% of the sample.

This clonotype was seen at least ten times. There is no known antigen for this receptor. Qualities for individual bases were not recorded, and no much larger clone is one base off. V drops 1 base and J drops 0 bases, leaving 16 bases in between. According to the germline V gene (reference sequence), CDR1 reads LGHDT and CDR2 reads YNNKEL. Measured from the cysteine to the phenylalanine, the CDR3 is 17 residues long. The entry retains the CDR3 DNA only, 51 bases that are in frame from base 1. This clonotype was obtained from a female donor with early-stage non-small cell lung cancer. Recombination connected TRBV3-1 to TRBJ2-7; the D gene remains uncertain. The sample consisted of PBMCs, taken at surgery. CDR3 loop: CASSQAFTASPSYEQYF. The DNA sequence is TGTGCCAGCAGCCAAGCGTTTACGGCTTCTCCCTCCTACGAGCAGTACTTC.